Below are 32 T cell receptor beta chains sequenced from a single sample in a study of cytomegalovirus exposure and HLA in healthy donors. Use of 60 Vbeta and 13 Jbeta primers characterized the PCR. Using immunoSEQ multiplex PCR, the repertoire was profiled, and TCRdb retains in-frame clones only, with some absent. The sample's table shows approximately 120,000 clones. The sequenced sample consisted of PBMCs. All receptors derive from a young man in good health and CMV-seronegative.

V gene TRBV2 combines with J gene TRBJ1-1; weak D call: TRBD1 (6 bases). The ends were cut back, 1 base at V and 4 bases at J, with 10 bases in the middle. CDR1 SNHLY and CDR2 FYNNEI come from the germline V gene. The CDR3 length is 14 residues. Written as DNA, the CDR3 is TGTGCCAGCAGTGAAGACAGGGAGAGCACTGAAGCTTTCTTT. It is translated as CASSEDRESTEAFF.

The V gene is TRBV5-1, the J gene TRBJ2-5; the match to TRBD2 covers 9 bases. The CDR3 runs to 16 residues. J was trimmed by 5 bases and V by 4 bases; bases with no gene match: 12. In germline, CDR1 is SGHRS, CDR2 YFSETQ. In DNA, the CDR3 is TGCGCCAGCAGCGAACCGGGACTAGCCGAGTTGGAGACCCAGTACTTC. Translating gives CASSEPGLAELETQYF.

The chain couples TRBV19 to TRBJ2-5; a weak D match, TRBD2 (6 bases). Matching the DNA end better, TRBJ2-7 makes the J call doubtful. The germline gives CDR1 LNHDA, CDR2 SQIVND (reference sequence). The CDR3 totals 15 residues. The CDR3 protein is CASSIKGTAGGEQYF. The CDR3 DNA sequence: TGTGCCAGTAGTATCAAGGGGACTGCTGGTGGCGAGCAGTACTTC.

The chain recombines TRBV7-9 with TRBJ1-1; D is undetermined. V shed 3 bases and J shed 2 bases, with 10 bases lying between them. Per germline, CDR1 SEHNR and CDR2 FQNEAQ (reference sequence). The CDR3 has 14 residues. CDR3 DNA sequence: TGTGCCAGCAGCTTGAGGGAGATAAACACTGAAGCTTTCTTT. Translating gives CASSLREINTEAFF.

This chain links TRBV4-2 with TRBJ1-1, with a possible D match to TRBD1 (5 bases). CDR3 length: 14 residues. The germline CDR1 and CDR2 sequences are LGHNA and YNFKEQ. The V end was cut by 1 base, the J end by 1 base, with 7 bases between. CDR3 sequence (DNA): TGTGCCAGCAGCCAAGTCGGGGGGAACACTGAAGCTTTCTTT. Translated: CASSQVGGNTEAFF.

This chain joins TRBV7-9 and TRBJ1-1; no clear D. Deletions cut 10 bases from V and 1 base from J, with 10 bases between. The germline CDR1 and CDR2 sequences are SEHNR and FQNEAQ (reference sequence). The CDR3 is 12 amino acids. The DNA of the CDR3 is TGTGCCATCTCAGCGCCGAACACTGAAGCTTTCTTT. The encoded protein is CAISAPNTEAFF.

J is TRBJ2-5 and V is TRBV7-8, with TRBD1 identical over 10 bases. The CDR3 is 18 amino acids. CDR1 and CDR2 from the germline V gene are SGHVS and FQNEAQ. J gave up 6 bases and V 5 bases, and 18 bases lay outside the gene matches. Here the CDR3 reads CASSGRSGGTGVAQTQYF. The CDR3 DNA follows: TGTGCCAGCAGCGGCCGCTCGGGGGGGACAGGGGTCGCGCAGACCCAGTACTTC.

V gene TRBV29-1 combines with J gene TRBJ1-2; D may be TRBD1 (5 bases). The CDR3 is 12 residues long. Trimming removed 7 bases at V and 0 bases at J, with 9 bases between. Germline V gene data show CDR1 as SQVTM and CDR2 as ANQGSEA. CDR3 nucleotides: TGCAGCGGGGGAGGGGCTAACTATGGCTACACCTTC. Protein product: CSGGGANYGYTF. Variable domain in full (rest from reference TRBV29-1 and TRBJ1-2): SAVISQKPSRDICQRGTSLTIQCQVDSQVTMMFWYRQQPGQSLTLIATANQGSEATYESGFVIDKFPISRPNLTFSTLTVSNMSPEDSSIYLCSGGGANYGYTFGSGTRLTVV.

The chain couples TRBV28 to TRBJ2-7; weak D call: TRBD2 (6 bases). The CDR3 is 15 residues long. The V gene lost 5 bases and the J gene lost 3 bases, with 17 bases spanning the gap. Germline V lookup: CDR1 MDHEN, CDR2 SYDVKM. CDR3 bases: TGTGCCAGCAGTCCAGGGACTGGGGTTTACTACGAGCAGTACTTC. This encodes CASSPGTGVYYEQYF.

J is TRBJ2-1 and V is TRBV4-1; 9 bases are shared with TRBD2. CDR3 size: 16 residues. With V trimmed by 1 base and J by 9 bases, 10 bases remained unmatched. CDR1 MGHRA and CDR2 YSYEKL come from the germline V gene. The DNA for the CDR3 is TGCGCCAGCAGCCAAGGAGATGGTAGCGGGAGAAGTGAGCAGTTCTTC. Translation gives CASSQGDGSGRSEQFF.

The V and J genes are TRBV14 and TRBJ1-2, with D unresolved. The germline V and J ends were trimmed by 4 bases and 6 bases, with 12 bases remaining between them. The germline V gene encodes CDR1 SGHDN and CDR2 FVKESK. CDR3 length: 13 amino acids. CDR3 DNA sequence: TGTGCCAGCAGCCCGAATTGGCTAGATGGCTACACCTTC. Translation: CASSPNWLDGYTF.

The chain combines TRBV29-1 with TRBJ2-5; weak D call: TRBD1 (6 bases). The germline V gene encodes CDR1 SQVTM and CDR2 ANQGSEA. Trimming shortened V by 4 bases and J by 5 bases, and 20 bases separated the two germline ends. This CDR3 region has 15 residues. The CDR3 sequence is CSVVRKGDAGETQYF. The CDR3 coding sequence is TGCAGCGTTGTACGCAAGGGGGACGCCGGGGAGACCCAGTACTTC. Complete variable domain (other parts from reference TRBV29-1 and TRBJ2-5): SAVISQKPSRDICQRGTSLTIQCQVDSQVTMMFWYRQQPGQSLTLIATANQGSEATYESGFVIDKFPISRPNLTFSTLTVSNMSPEDSSIYLCSVVRKGDAGETQYFGPGTRLLVL.

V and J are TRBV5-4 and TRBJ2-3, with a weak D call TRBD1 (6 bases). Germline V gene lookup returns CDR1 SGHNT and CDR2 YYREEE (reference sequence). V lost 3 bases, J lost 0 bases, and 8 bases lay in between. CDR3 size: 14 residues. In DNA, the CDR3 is TGTGCCAGCAGCTCGACAGGCAGCACAGATACGCAGTATTTT. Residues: CASSSTGSTDTQYF.

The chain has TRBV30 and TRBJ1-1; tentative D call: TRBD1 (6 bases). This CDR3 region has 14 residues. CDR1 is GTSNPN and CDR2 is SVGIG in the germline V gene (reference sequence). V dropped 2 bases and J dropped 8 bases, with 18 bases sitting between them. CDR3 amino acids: CAWSQDRVFSEAFF. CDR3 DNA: TGTGCCTGGAGTCAGGACAGAGTGTTTTCCGAAGCTTTCTTT.

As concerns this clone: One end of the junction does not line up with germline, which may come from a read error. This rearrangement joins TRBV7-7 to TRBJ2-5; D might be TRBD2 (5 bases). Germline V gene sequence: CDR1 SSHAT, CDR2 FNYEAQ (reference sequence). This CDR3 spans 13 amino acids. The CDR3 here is CASSLAAEETQYF. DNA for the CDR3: TGTGCTAGCAGCTTAGCAGCGGAAGAGACCCAGTACTTC.

CDR3: CAWTGGKGNQPQHF. In nucleotides, the CDR3 is TGTGCCTGGACGGGGGGAAAAGGTAATCAGCCCCAGCATTTT. This rearrangement joins TRBV30 to TRBJ1-5; D perhaps matches TRBD1 (5 bases). This CDR3 region has 14 residues. Trimming cost V 4 bases and J 4 bases, with 14 bases left between them. Germline-derived CDR1 and CDR2 are GTSNPN and SVGIG (reference sequence).

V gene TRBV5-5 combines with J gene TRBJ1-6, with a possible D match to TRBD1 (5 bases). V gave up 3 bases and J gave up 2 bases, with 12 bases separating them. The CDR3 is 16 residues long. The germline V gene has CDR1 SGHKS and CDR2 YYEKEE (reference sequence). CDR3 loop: CASSSREGPYNSPLHF. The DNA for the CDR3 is TGTGCCAGCAGCTCCAGGGAAGGTCCCTATAATTCACCCCTCCACTTT. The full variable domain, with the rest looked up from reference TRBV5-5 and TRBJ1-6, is DAGVTQSPTHLIKTRGQQVTLRCSPISGHKSVSWYQQVLGQGPQFIFQYYEKEERGRGNFPDRFSARQFPNYSSELNVNALLLGDSALYLCASSSREGPYNSPLHFGNGTRLTVT.

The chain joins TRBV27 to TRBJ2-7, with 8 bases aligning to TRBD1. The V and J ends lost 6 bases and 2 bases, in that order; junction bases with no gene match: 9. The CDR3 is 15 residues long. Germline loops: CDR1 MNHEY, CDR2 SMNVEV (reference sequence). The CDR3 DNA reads TGTGCCAGCAGCCGATACAGGGGGACCACCTACGAGCAGTACTTC. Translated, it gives CASSRYRGTTYEQYF.

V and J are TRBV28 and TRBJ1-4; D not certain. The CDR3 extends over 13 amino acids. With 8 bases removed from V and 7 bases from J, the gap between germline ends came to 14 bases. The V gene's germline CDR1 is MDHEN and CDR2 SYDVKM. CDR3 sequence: CASRRGRVEKLFF. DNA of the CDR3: TGTGCCAGCCGACGAGGGAGGGTTGAAAAACTGTTTTTT.

CDR3 protein: CASSGGRGYNEQFF. In nucleotides, the CDR3 is TGTGCCAGCAGCGGGGGGAGGGGTTACAATGAGCAGTTCTTC. V usage is TRBV9 and J usage is TRBJ2-1, with TRBD2 matching 7 bases. Germline loops: CDR1 SGDLS, CDR2 YYNGEE. J lost 4 bases, V lost 3 bases, and 4 bases had no gene match. This CDR3 has 14 amino acids.

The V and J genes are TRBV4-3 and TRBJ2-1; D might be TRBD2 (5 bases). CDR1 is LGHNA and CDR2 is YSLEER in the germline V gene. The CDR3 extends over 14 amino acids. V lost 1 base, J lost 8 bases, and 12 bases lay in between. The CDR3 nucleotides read TGCGCCAGCAGCCAAGCATTCGGGATCTATGAGCAGTTCTTC. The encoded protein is CASSQAFGIYEQFF.

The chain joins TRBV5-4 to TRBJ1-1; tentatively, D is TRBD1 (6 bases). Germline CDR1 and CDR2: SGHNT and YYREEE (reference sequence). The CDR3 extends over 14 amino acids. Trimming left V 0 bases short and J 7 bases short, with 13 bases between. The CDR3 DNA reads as TGTGCCAGCAGCTTGGCCCTTGGGACACATGAAGCTTTCTTT. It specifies CASSLALGTHEAFF.

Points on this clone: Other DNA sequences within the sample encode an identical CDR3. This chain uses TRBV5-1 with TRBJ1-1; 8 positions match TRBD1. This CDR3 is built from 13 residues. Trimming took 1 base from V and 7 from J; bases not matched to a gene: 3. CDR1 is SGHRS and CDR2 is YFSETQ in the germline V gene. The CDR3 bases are TGCGCCAGCAGCTTGTCAGACAGGGGTGAAGCTTTCTTT. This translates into CASSLSDRGEAFF. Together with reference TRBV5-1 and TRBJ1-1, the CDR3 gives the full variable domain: KAGVTQTPRYLIKTRGQQVTLSCSPISGHRSVSWYQQTPGQGLQFLFEYFSETQRNKGNFPGRFSGRQFSNSRSEMNVSTLELGDSALYLCASSLSDRGEAFFGQGTRLTVV.

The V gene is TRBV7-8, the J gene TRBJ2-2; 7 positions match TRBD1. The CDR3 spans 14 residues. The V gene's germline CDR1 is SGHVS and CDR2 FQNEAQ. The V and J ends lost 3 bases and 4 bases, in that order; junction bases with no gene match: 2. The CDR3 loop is CASSFRGSTGELFF. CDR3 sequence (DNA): TGTGCCAGCAGCTTCAGGGGGAGCACCGGGGAGCTGTTTTTT.

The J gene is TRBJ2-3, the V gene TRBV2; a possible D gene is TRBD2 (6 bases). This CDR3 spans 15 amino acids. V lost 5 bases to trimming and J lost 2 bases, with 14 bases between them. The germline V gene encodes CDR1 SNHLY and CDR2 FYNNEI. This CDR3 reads CASSWGLPDTDTQYF. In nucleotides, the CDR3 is TGTGCCAGCAGTTGGGGACTCCCGGACACAGATACGCAGTATTTT.

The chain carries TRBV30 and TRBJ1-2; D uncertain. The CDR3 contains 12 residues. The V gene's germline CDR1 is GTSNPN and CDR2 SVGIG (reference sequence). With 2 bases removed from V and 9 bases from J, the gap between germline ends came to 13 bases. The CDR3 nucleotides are TGTGCCTGGAGTCCCTCCGCAGGCAGCTACACCTTC. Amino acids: CAWSPSAGSYTF.

CDR3 coding DNA: TGTGCCAGCAGCTTGACTCGGGGGGTAACTGAAGCTTTCTTT. The encoded protein is CASSLTRGVTEAFF. The V gene is TRBV7-9, the J gene TRBJ1-1; a possible D gene is TRBD1 (5 bases). V was trimmed by 3 bases and J by 5 bases, leaving 13 bases between them. This CDR3 has 14 residues. Germline lookup yields CDR1 SEHNR and CDR2 FQNEAQ (reference sequence).

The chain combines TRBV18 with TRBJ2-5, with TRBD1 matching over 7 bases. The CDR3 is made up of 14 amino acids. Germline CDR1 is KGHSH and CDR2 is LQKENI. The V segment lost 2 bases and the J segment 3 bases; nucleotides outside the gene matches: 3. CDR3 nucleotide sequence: TGTGCCAGCTCACCAAGAGGGGGCGAAGAGACCCAGTACTTC. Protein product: CASSPRGGEETQYF.

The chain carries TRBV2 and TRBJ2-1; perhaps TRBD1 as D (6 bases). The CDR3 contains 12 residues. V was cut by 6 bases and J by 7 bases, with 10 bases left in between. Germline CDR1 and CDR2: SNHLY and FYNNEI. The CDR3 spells CASRDRGNEQFF. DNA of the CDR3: TGTGCCAGCAGGGACAGAGGGAATGAGCAGTTCTTC.

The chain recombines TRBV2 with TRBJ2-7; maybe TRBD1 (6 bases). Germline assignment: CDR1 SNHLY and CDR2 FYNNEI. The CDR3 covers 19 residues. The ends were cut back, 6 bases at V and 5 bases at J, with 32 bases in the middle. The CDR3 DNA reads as TGTGCCAGCAGCGCCACCGGGACACCAGGCGGAGTGCTCGTCCACGAGCAGTACTTC. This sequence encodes CASSATGTPGGVLVHEQYF.

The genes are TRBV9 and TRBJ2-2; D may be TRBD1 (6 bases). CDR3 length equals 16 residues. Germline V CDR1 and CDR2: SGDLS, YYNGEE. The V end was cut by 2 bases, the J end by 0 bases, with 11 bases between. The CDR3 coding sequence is TGTGCCAGCAGCGTCCTTGGGGGCGCGAACACCGGGGAGCTGTTTTTT. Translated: CASSVLGGANTGELFF. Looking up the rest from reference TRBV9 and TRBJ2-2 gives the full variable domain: DSGVTQTPKHLITATGQRVTLRCSPRSGDLSVYWYQQSLDQGLQFLIQYYNGEERAKGNILERFSAQQFPDLHSELNLSSLELGDSALYFCASSVLGGANTGELFFGEGSRLTVL.

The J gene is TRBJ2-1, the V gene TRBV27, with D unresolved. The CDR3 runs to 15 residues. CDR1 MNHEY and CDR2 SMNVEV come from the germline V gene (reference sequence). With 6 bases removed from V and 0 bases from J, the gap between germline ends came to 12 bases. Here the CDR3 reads CASSPRSSSYNEQFF. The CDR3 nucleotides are TGTGCCAGCAGCCCACGATCTAGCTCCTACAATGAGCAGTTCTTC.